The 28 T cell receptor beta chains listed next were all sequenced from one sample in a study of T cells in Graves' hyperthyroidism and ophthalmopathy. The CDR3 regions of TCR beta were amplified from RNA transcripts. HTBI primers were employed in a first-round RT-PCR of the TCR CDR3. TCRdb analysed the multiplex PCR reads with MiXCR anew, one entry per CDR3 protein. The sample records approximately 630,000 distinct CDR3 sequences, under 20% being singletons. The sequencing input was blood. These receptor sequences come from a woman aged 25 to 39 with Graves' hyperthyroidism.

This clonotype was found many times. V and J are TRBV30 and TRBJ2-3; TRBD1 or TRBD2 may be the D gene (5 bases each). In germline, CDR1 is GTSNPN, CDR2 SVGIG (reference sequence). The CDR3 length is 16 residues. V was shortened by 0 bases and J by 2 bases, with 15 bases between the two germline ends. CDR3 sequence: CAWSVRGNRNTDTQYF. The CDR3 bases are TGTGCCTGGAGTGTACGGGGCAACAGGAACACAGATACGCAGTATTTT. Filled out from reference TRBV30 and TRBJ2-3, the complete variable domain reads SQTIHQWPATLVQPVGSPLSLECTVEGTSNPNLYWYRQAAGRGLQLLFYSVGIGQISSEVPQNLSASRPQDRQFILSSKKLLLSDSGFYLCAWSVRGNRNTDTQYFGPGTRLTVL.

V and J are TRBV6-2 or TRBV6-3 and TRBJ2-7; 8 bases line up with TRBD2. CDR3 size: 15 residues. J lost 4 bases, V lost 7 bases, and 12 bases had no gene match. Germline V gene data show CDR1 as MNHEY and CDR2 as SVGEGT. CDR3 nucleotide sequence: TGTGCCAGCAAGGTCTTTGGACTAGCCCCATACGAGCAGTACTTC. Its translation is CASKVFGLAPYEQYF.

Many counts were recorded for this clonotype. The chain combines TRBV28 with TRBJ2-5, with D perhaps TRBD2 (5 bases). The length of the CDR3 is 14 residues. V was trimmed by 2 bases and J by 5 bases, leaving 12 bases between them. The germline CDR1 and CDR2 sequences are MDHEN and SYDVKM. DNA for the CDR3: TGTGCCAGCAGTTTAGTAGCGAGTGGGGAGACCCAGTACTTC. This gives the protein CASSLVASGETQYF. Combining the CDR3 with reference TRBV28 and TRBJ2-5 gives the whole variable domain DVKVTQSSRYLVKRTGEKVFLECVQDMDHENMFWYRQDPGLGLRLIYFSYDVKMKEKGDIPEGYSVSREKKERFSLILESASTNQTSMYLCASSLVASGETQYFGPGTRLLVL.

This clonotype was recorded many times. The chain uses TRBV9 and TRBJ1-4; no clear D gene. This CDR3 has 10 residues. Germline assignment: CDR1 SGDLS and CDR2 YYNGEE. V was cut by 7 bases and J by 6 bases, with 4 bases left in between. CDR3 bases: TGTGCCAGCGGGGATGAAAAACTGTTTTTT. Its translation: CASGDEKLFF.

In its sample, this clonotype was seen many times. This chain uses TRBV7-3 with TRBJ2-1; TRBD2 aligns across 11 bases. Trimming cost V 5 bases and J 9 bases; bases outside gene matches: 6. The CDR3 totals 14 residues. Germline-derived CDR1 and CDR2 are SGHTA and FQGTGA. This chain's CDR3 is CASSPLAGAGEQFF. In nucleotides, the CDR3 is TGTGCCAGCAGCCCACTAGCGGGAGCAGGTGAGCAGTTCTTC.

This clonotype was recorded many times. The V call is TRBV29-1, the J call TRBJ2-5; D not certain. The germline gives CDR1 SQVTM, CDR2 ANQGSEA. The CDR3 is made up of 13 amino acids. V dropped 0 bases and J dropped 5 bases, with 10 bases sitting between them. The chain's CDR3 is CSVEETSSETQYF. CDR3 in DNA: TGCAGCGTTGAAGAGACATCGTCGGAGACCCAGTACTTC. Combining the CDR3 with reference TRBV29-1 and TRBJ2-5 gives the whole variable domain SAVISQKPSRDICQRGTSLTIQCQVDSQVTMMFWYRQQPGQSLTLIATANQGSEATYESGFVIDKFPISRPNLTFSTLTVSNMSPEDSSIYLCSVEETSSETQYFGPGTRLLVL.

Concerning this clonotype: A read error may produce the germline difference seen at one junction end. The chain joins TRBV5-5 to TRBJ2-5; 8 bases align to TRBD1. The CDR3 contains 14 residues. Germline-derived CDR1 and CDR2 are SGHKS and YYEKEE (reference sequence). This CDR3 reads CASSLWDRQDTQYF. The CDR3 bases are TGTGCCAGCAGCTTGTGGGACAGGCAAGATACCCAGTACTTC.

This clonotype was seen repeatedly, ten times or more. The CDR3 coding sequence is TGCAGCGTTGAGGACAACCTACAAGAGACCCAGTACTTC. The encoded protein is CSVEDNLQETQYF. This chain connects TRBV29-1 to TRBJ2-5, with D tentatively TRBD1 (5 bases). Between the trimmed V and J ends, which lost 3 bases and 2 bases, there was a span of 10 bases. The CDR3 runs to 13 residues. Germline CDR1 and CDR2: SQVTM and ANQGSEA.

This clonotype was counted ten times or more. V and J are TRBV12-3 or TRBV12-4 and TRBJ2-1, with 8 bases identical to TRBD2. V was pared by 5 bases and J by 0 bases, with 3 bases of the junction left unmatched. The CDR3 is 15 amino acids. CDR3 nucleotide sequence: TGTGCCAGCAGTAGACTAGCGCCCTCCTACAATGAGCAGTTCTTC. Translated, it gives CASSRLAPSYNEQFF.

Turning to this clonotype: A single base separates this from a much larger clone, so it may be a read error. The chain uses TRBV20-1 and TRBJ1-4; D is unresolved. The CDR3 has 11 residues. Trimming removed 7 bases from V and 9 bases from J, with 12 bases in between. Per the germline V gene, CDR1 is DFQATT and CDR2 is SNEGSKA (reference sequence). CDR3: CSVHGNQKLFF. The DNA for the CDR3 is TGCAGTGTTCATGGGAATCAAAAACTGTTTTTT.

This clonotype occurred many times. The chain recombines TRBV29-1 with TRBJ1-1; a possible D gene is TRBD1 (6 bases). In germline, CDR1 is SQVTM, CDR2 ANQGSEA. CDR3 length: 14 amino acids. The ends were cut back, 2 bases at V and 2 bases at J, with 12 bases in the middle. The CDR3 DNA follows: TGCAGCGTTGAAAGGACAGACTTCAACACTGAAGCTTTCTTT. This codes for CSVERTDFNTEAFF. Full variable domain (missing parts from reference TRBV29-1 and TRBJ1-1): SAVISQKPSRDICQRGTSLTIQCQVDSQVTMMFWYRQQPGQSLTLIATANQGSEATYESGFVIDKFPISRPNLTFSTLTVSNMSPEDSSIYLCSVERTDFNTEAFFGQGTRLTVV.

This clonotype appeared many times. This chain connects TRBV28 to TRBJ2-3; 7 bases agree with TRBD2. The CDR3 sequence is 15 residues long. Trimming cost V 3 bases and J 3 bases; bases outside gene matches: 6. The germline V gene has CDR1 MDHEN and CDR2 SYDVKM. The CDR3 spells CASSLSAGATDTQYF. DNA of the CDR3: TGTGCCAGCAGTTTGTCGGCGGGAGCAACAGATACGCAGTATTTT.

This sequence joins TRBV19 and TRBJ1-5; no reliable D call. Germline V gives CDR1 LNHDA, CDR2 SQIVND (reference sequence). The CDR3 runs to 14 residues. With 5 bases removed from V and 5 bases from J, the gap between germline ends came to 13 bases. DNA for the CDR3: TGTGCCAGTAGTGTCTATGCCGGGGATCAGCCCCAGCATTTT. It is translated as CASSVYAGDQPQHF.

Worth noting for this clonotype: This may stem from a read error, because a much larger clone lies one nucleotide away. The chain employs TRBV5-1 and TRBJ1-4, with unresolved D. Germline V lookup: CDR1 SGHRS, CDR2 YFSETQ. The CDR3 length is 16 residues. This chain's CDR3 is CASSLAPGRNNGKLFF. Here the CDR3 DNA reads TGCGCCAGCAGCTTGGCCCCCGGCAGAAATAATGGAAAACTGTTTTTT. Supplemented by reference TRBV5-1 and TRBJ1-4, the full variable domain reads KAGVTQTPRYLIKTRGQQVTLSCSPISGHRSVSWYQQTPGQGLQFLFEYFSETQRNKGNFPGRFSGRQFSNSRSEMNVSTLELGDSALYLCASSLAPGRNNGKLFFGSGTQLSVL.

At least ten counts were recorded for this clonotype. The chain has TRBV3-1 and TRBJ2-1; D might be TRBD2 (6 bases). CDR1 LGHDT and CDR2 YNNKEL come from the germline V gene (reference sequence). The CDR3 has 12 residues. V lost 4 bases to trimming and J lost 9 bases, with 10 bases between them. The CDR3 DNA reads TGTGCCAGCAGCCTGGAGGGGCGTGAGCAGTTCTTC. Translating gives CASSLEGREQFF.

The chain employs TRBV7-9 and TRBJ2-7, with 10 positions matching TRBD1. This CDR3 comprises 15 residues. The V and J ends lost 2 bases and 5 bases, in that order; junction bases with no gene match: 6. Germline V gives CDR1 SEHNR, CDR2 FQNEAQ (reference sequence). The CDR3 loop reads CASSLSGTGVHEQYF. The CDR3 nucleotides read TGTGCCAGCAGCTTATCAGGGACAGGGGTTCACGAGCAGTACTTC.

This clonotype was seen at least ten times. This chain uses TRBV28 with TRBJ2-2; D remains ambiguous. V was pared by 3 bases and J by 2 bases, with 7 bases between. Germline V gene sequence: CDR1 MDHEN, CDR2 SYDVKM. The length of the CDR3 is 14 residues. The CDR3 region is CASSFLTNTGELFF. In DNA form, the CDR3 reads TGTGCCAGCAGTTTTCTTACCAACACCGGGGAGCTGTTTTTT.

This chain links TRBV19 with TRBJ2-7; 15 bases map to TRBD2. CDR3 length: 16 amino acids. J lost 4 bases, V lost 0 bases, and 1 base had no gene match. Germline V gene data show CDR1 as LNHDA and CDR2 as SQIVND (reference sequence). DNA for the CDR3: TGTGCCAGTAGTATAGACGGACTAGCGGGAGGGTACGAGCAGTACTTC. As protein: CASSIDGLAGGYEQYF.

The sample holds many counts of this clonotype. The chain recombines TRBV6-1 with TRBJ2-2; TRBD2 aligns across 7 bases. This CDR3 is 17 amino acids long. Germline V gives CDR1 MNHNS, CDR2 SASEGT. J gave up 4 bases and V 6 bases, and 14 bases lay outside the gene matches. The CDR3, as DNA: TGTGCCAGCAGCCGGAATGGGCTAGCGGCCCCCACCGGGGAGCTGTTTTTT. Protein product: CASSRNGLAAPTGELFF.

This clonotype was found many times. This chain uses TRBV12-3 or TRBV12-4 with TRBJ1-5; 8 bases agree with TRBD1. The CDR3 has 15 amino acids. V lost 5 bases to trimming and J lost 4 bases; unmatched junction nucleotides: 7. The CDR3 protein is CASSAPGGANQPQHF. The CDR3 nucleotides read TGTGCCAGCAGTGCCCCAGGGGGCGCGAATCAGCCCCAGCATTTT.

This clonotype was found many times. This chain joins TRBV6-2 or TRBV6-3 and TRBJ1-1; D is possibly TRBD1 (5 bases). V lost 4 bases and J 0 bases, leaving 9 bases between the germline ends. The CDR3 length is 14 residues. Germline CDR1 reads MNHEY; CDR2 reads SVGEGT. CDR3 sequence reads: CASSSLGVNTEAFF. The DNA for the CDR3 is TGTGCCAGCAGTTCCCTAGGGGTGAACACTGAAGCTTTCTTT.

This clonotype was recorded a few times. The chain joins TRBV3-1 to TRBJ2-2, with 11 bases matching TRBD2. The CDR3 runs to 20 residues. The trim removed 4 bases at V and 0 bases at J, leaving 13 bases unmatched. Looked up from germline, CDR1 is LGHDT and CDR2 is YNNKEL (reference sequence). The DNA of the CDR3 is TGTGCCAGCAGCCCGGTGGGACTAGCGGATCCAGACGCGAACACCGGGGAGCTGTTTTTT. As protein: CASSPVGLADPDANTGELFF.

This clonotype appeared a few times. This chain joins TRBV29-1 and TRBJ2-7; D is possibly TRBD2 (6 bases). The CDR3 consists of 15 residues. V was clipped by 3 bases and J by 1 base, with 16 bases between them. Germline V gene sequence: CDR1 SQVTM, CDR2 ANQGSEA. The CDR3 DNA follows: TGCAGCGTTGAGGGCGGGACGAGTACATCCTACGAGCAGTACTTC. Protein product: CSVEGGTSTSYEQYF.

A remark on this clonotype: One end of the junction varies from germline; a read error may be responsible. The gene calls are TRBV10-3 and TRBJ2-7, with 7 positions matching TRBD2. Germline V gives CDR1 ENHRY, CDR2 SYGVKD. The CDR3 runs 12 residues. CDR3 nucleotides: TGTGCCATCAGGGGCGGGAGCTACGACCAGTACTTC. Its translation is CAIRGGSYDQYF.

The rearrangement links TRBV28 to TRBJ2-7; the D gene could be TRBD1 or TRBD2 (5 bases each). The CDR3 runs to 11 residues. V dropped 8 bases and J dropped 6 bases, with 11 bases sitting between them. Germline V gives CDR1 MDHEN, CDR2 SYDVKM. CDR3 loop: CASAPGSEQYF. The DNA of the CDR3 is TGTGCCAGCGCCCCAGGGAGCGAGCAGTACTTC. Supplemented by reference TRBV28 and TRBJ2-7, the full variable domain reads DVKVTQSSRYLVKRTGEKVFLECVQDMDHENMFWYRQDPGLGLRLIYFSYDVKMKEKGDIPEGYSVSREKKERFSLILESASTNQTSMYLCASAPGSEQYFGPGTRLTVT.

The J gene is TRBJ2-1, the V gene TRBV27; no reliable D call. Trimming took off 3 bases at V and 0 bases at J, with 12 bases between the two ends. The CDR3 length is 16 residues. Per germline, CDR1 MNHEY and CDR2 SMNVEV (reference sequence). This CDR3 reads CASSFFALSSYNEQFF. DNA of the CDR3: TGTGCCAGCAGTTTTTTTGCGCTAAGCTCCTACAATGAGCAGTTCTTC.

This chain joins TRBV2 and TRBJ2-2, with a weak D call TRBD1 (5 bases). The CDR3 totals 15 residues. Germline V lookup: CDR1 SNHLY, CDR2 FYNNEI. V was pared by 10 bases and J by 5 bases, with 20 bases between. CDR3 in DNA: TGTGCCACCTCCAGGGTGGCATCGAGGACCGGGGAGCTGTTTTTT. This encodes CATSRVASRTGELFF.

This clonotype was detected many times. The chain couples TRBV12-3 or TRBV12-4 to TRBJ2-3; no clear D gene. The V gene lost 1 base and the J gene lost 3 bases, with 20 bases spanning the gap. The CDR3 is 18 amino acids. The CDR3 DNA reads TGTGCCAGCAGTTTAGTGTCGAACCTCCCCCTACGGACAGATACGCAGTATTTT. Translated: CASSLVSNLPLRTDTQYF.